This TCR beta chain appears in the sequencing data of a study of T cells in Graves' hyperthyroidism and ophthalmopathy. Findings and limits, study-wide: Researchers report that a 13 V-J model separated ophthalmopathy from stable hyperthyroidism.

The CDR3 contains 12 residues. Germline CDR1 is ENHRY and CDR2 is SYGVKD. Trimming took 2 bases from V and 8 from J, leaving 9 bases between them. A word on this clonotype: What it binds is unknown.

Amplified TCR beta CDR3 regions derived from RNA transcripts. HTBI primers were used for first-round RT-PCR of the TCR CDR3. TCRdb re-called the multiplex PCR reads through MiXCR, storing one row per CDR3 protein. The sample holds approximately 300,000 distinct CDR3 sequences, approximately 15% seen once. Hyperthyroidism was newly diagnosed in patients aged 18 to 65 (duration under 2 months). Specimen: blood. The chain joins TRBV10-3 to TRBJ1-2; D unclear. This clonotype was obtained from a man aged 25 to 45 with Graves' hyperthyroidism. The CDR3 DNA reads as TGTGCCATCAGTGAGGGGTTCAAGGGCTACACCTTC. Amino acids: CAISEGFKGYTF.